Presented here are 8 T cell receptor beta chains from one specimen sequenced in a study of shared clonotypes between healthy human individuals. The repertoire was sequenced with immunoSEQ multiplex PCR; TCRdb's copy has only in-frame clones and lacks some. The sample consists of about 2 million clones, 85% to 95% of them appearing once. Sequencing was performed on naive CD4+ T cells sorted from blood. Indicated subset: CD45RA+ positively selected. Receptors were obtained from a man younger than 35 in good health.

V usage is TRBV4-1 and J usage is TRBJ1-6; 9 nucleotides line up with TRBD1. V shed 4 bases, J shed 7 bases, and the junction held 5 bases outside the gene matches. The germline V gene has CDR1 MGHRA and CDR2 YSYEKL. CDR3 length: 15 residues. CDR3 bases: TGCGCCAGCAGCCTCCGGGACAGGGACAATTCACCCCTCCACTTT. Translated: CASSLRDRDNSPLHF.

V and J are TRBV28 and TRBJ2-2; 9 nucleotides align to TRBD2. Germline loops: CDR1 MDHEN, CDR2 SYDVKM. The CDR3 is 16 amino acids. J was trimmed by 0 bases and V by 5 bases; bases with no gene match: 4. This chain's CDR3 is CASSRLAEPNTGELFF. The CDR3 DNA sequence: TGTGCCAGCAGTAGACTAGCGGAACCGAACACCGGGGAGCTGTTTTTT.

As regards this clone: This CDR3 is also generated by other DNA sequences in the sample. V usage is TRBV7-2 and J usage is TRBJ2-5; no reliable D call. CDR3 length equals 11 residues. Germline V CDR1 and CDR2: SGHTA, FQGNSA. V was shortened by 4 bases and J by 5 bases, with 5 bases between the two germline ends. The CDR3 protein is CASSSGETQYF. The CDR3 nucleotides are TGTGCCAGCAGCTCCGGGGAGACCCAGTACTTC.

The chain employs TRBV7-9 and TRBJ2-2; 11 bases match TRBD2. There are 18 residues in the CDR3. V was clipped by 1 base and J by 7 bases; unmatched bases: 11. Germline V gene sequence: CDR1 SEHNR, CDR2 FQNEAQ (reference sequence). CDR3 in amino acids: CASSLGPNSGRAYGELFF. CDR3 bases: TGTGCCAGCAGCTTAGGACCAAATAGCGGGAGGGCCTACGGGGAGCTGTTTTTT.

The J gene is TRBJ2-7, the V gene TRBV6-5; a weak D match, TRBD1 (6 bases). Trimming cost V 6 bases and J 0 bases, with 15 bases left between them. Germline lookup yields CDR1 MNHEY and CDR2 SVGAGI. The CDR3 runs 15 residues. This CDR3 reads CASRVGTKNSYEQYF. The CDR3 DNA follows: TGTGCCAGCAGGGTTGGGACAAAAAACTCCTACGAGCAGTACTTC.

V gene TRBV9 combines with J gene TRBJ1-4; D is uncertain. With 4 bases removed from V and 3 bases from J, the gap between germline ends came to 16 bases. Germline values: CDR1 SGDLS, CDR2 YYNGEE. The CDR3 has 16 residues. This chain's CDR3 is CASSRSTRGANEKLFF. The CDR3 DNA reads as TGTGCCAGCAGCCGATCAACCCGCGGGGCTAATGAAAAACTGTTTTTT. The complete variable domain, with remaining parts taken from reference TRBV9 and TRBJ1-4, reads DSGVTQTPKHLITATGQRVTLRCSPRSGDLSVYWYQQSLDQGLQFLIQYYNGEERAKGNILERFSAQQFPDLHSELNLSSLELGDSALYFCASSRSTRGANEKLFFGSGTQLSVL.

The chain combines TRBV6-5 with TRBJ1-2; no clear D. The CDR3 totals 15 residues. Trimming shortened V by 2 bases and J by 0 bases, and 10 bases separated the two germline ends. Germline V gene data show CDR1 as MNHEY and CDR2 as SVGAGI. For the CDR3, the DNA is TGTGCCAGCAGTTACACGTCAGGATCTAACTATGGCTACACCTTC. This encodes CASSYTSGSNYGYTF.

V is TRBV10-3 and J is TRBJ2-1, with TRBD2 matching over 14 bases. From germline, CDR1 is ENHRY and CDR2 SYGVKD. V lost 6 bases to trimming and J lost 8 bases; unmatched junction nucleotides: 12. The CDR3 is made up of 17 amino acids. CDR3 nucleotide sequence: TGTGCCATCAGCCTTCATCGACTAGCGGGAGGGGAAGATGAGCAGTTCTTC. Protein: CAISLHRLAGGEDEQFF.